A single sample is the source of the 14 T cell receptor beta chains below, sequenced in a study of PD-1 blockade in classical Hodgkin lymphoma. Following autologous stem cell transplantation, relapse occurred in every patient, and exposure to brentuximab vedotin varied. Clones were sequenced by immunoSEQ multiplex PCR, and TCRdb holds only the in-frame ones, with some missing. The sample comprises about 20,000 clones, roughly 76% of which are singletons, and about a quarter rests with the top ten. The sequencing used peripheral blood mononuclear cells (PBMCs), collected at baseline. Receptors originate from a human donor with classical Hodgkin lymphoma.

The chain links TRBV13 to TRBJ1-4, with D uncertain. Germline V lookup: CDR1 PRHDT, CDR2 FYEKMQ (reference sequence). V was cut by 4 bases and J by 4 bases, with 10 bases left in between. This CDR3 has 14 residues. CDR3 DNA: TGTGCCAGCAGCTATTGGTCAGATAATGAAAAACTGTTTTTT. It translates to CASSYWSDNEKLFF.

The chain links TRBV18 to TRBJ1-1; no firm D call. The CDR3 is made up of 14 amino acids. The ends were cut back, 2 bases at V and 4 bases at J, with 11 bases in the middle. The germline CDR1 and CDR2 sequences are KGHSH and LQKENI. CDR3 sequence (DNA): TGTGCCAGCTCACCAGATTTACAGTTCACTGAAGCTTTCTTT. Amino acid sequence: CASSPDLQFTEAFF.

J is TRBJ1-5 and V is TRBV19; no clear D. V gave up 0 bases and J gave up 1 base, with 13 bases separating them. Germline V gene sequence: CDR1 LNHDA, CDR2 SQIVND (reference sequence). The CDR3 extends over 17 amino acids. The CDR3 DNA reads TGTGCCAGTAGTATAGACCCCCATTTGGTCAGCAATCAGCCCCAGCATTTT. Protein product: CASSIDPHLVSNQPQHF.

The V and J genes are TRBV2 and TRBJ1-2, with D possibly being TRBD1 (5 bases). V was trimmed by 6 bases and J by 8 bases, leaving 13 bases between them. The CDR3 is 12 amino acids. Germline loops: CDR1 SNHLY, CDR2 FYNNEI. Here the CDR3 reads CASRTTVSGYTF. The CDR3 DNA reads as TGTGCCAGCAGGACGACAGTCAGCGGCTACACCTTC.

The rearrangement links TRBV6-5 to TRBJ1-3, with D perhaps matching TRBD1 (5 bases). The ends were cut back, 6 bases at V and 8 bases at J, with 14 bases in the middle. Germline assignment: CDR1 MNHEY and CDR2 SVGAGI. This CDR3 has 13 residues. The CDR3 DNA reads TGTGCCAGCAGACCACCGGCAGGGCACACCATATATTTT. Its translation: CASRPPAGHTIYF.

This clone was recorded once. The chain couples TRBV2 to TRBJ1-4; D is undetermined. The CDR3 runs to 12 residues. Germline CDR1 is SNHLY and CDR2 is FYNNEI. The germline V and J ends were trimmed by 6 bases and 4 bases, with 6 bases remaining between them. The CDR3 protein is CASRRDNEKLFF. In DNA form, the CDR3 reads TGTGCCAGCAGGAGGGATAATGAAAAACTGTTTTTT.

CDR3: CAWSGTGGGFGNNEQFF. As DNA, the CDR3 is TGTGCCTGGAGCGGGACAGGGGGCGGTTTCGGAAACAATGAGCAGTTCTTC. The chain combines TRBV30 with TRBJ2-1; the match to TRBD1 covers 12 bases. Germline V CDR1 and CDR2: GTSNPN, SVGIG (reference sequence). V was clipped by 3 bases and J by 5 bases; unmatched bases: 11. The CDR3 contains 17 residues. Full variable domain (remainder filled in from reference TRBV30 and TRBJ2-1): SQTIHQWPATLVQPVGSPLSLECTVEGTSNPNLYWYRQAAGRGLQLLFYSVGIGQISSEVPQNLSASRPQDRQFILSSKKLLLSDSGFYLCAWSGTGGGFGNNEQFFGPGTRLTVL.

The chain recombines TRBV4-2 with TRBJ2-3; 10 nucleotides line up with TRBD2. J lost 6 bases, V lost 4 bases, and 10 bases had no gene match. Germline CDR1 reads LGHNA; CDR2 reads YNFKEQ. The CDR3 is 16 residues long. CDR3 amino acids: CASSPSGGATEDTQYF. CDR3 coding DNA: TGTGCCAGCAGCCCAAGCGGGGGGGCCACAGAGGATACGCAGTATTTT.

With respect to this clone: Other DNA sequences of this sample code for an identical CDR3. The V call is TRBV5-1, the J call TRBJ2-7; D unresolved. The V end lost 0 bases, the J end lost 0 bases, and 13 bases lay between the germline ends. The germline V gene encodes CDR1 SGHRS and CDR2 YFSETQ. The CDR3 contains 16 residues. CDR3 loop: CASSLAPSPDSYEQYF. In nucleotides, the CDR3 is TGCGCCAGCAGCTTGGCCCCCTCACCGGACTCCTACGAGCAGTACTTC.

The V and J genes are TRBV7-9 and TRBJ2-1; TRBD2 aligns across 11 bases. The germline V gene has CDR1 SEHNR and CDR2 FQNEAQ (reference sequence). After removal of 5 bases from V and 6 bases from J, the junction contained 12 bases not matched to a gene. The CDR3 sequence is 17 residues long. The CDR3 sequence is CASSLGHTSGSLNEQFF. The CDR3 nucleotides are TGTGCCAGCAGCCTAGGCCATACTAGCGGGAGTCTCAATGAGCAGTTCTTC.

The chain recombines TRBV25-1 with TRBJ2-5, with D perhaps matching TRBD1 (5 bases). V gave up 2 bases and J gave up 1 base, with 11 bases separating them. CDR3 length equals 15 residues. Germline V lookup: CDR1 MGHDK, CDR2 SYGVNS. CDR3 nucleotides: TGTGCCAGCAGTGAAAAAGGGGCTGCCCAAGAGACCCAGTACTTC. Its protein product is CASSEKGAAQETQYF.

This sequence joins TRBV10-3 and TRBJ2-7, with 7 bases lining up with TRBD1. CDR1 and CDR2 from the germline V gene are ENHRY and SYGVKD. This CDR3 has 16 residues. V gave up 0 bases and J gave up 6 bases; unmatched junction bases: 11. This CDR3 reads CAISESLTGHPPEQYF. The CDR3 DNA sequence: TGTGCCATCAGTGAGTCTTTGACAGGGCACCCGCCCGAGCAGTACTTC.

This chain joins TRBV11-2 and TRBJ1-2, with 7 bases fitting TRBD1. V gave up 6 bases and J gave up 5 bases; unmatched junction bases: 3. Per the germline V gene, CDR1 is SGHAT and CDR2 is FQNNGV. This CDR3 spans 12 amino acids. The CDR3 loop is CASSRQGYGYTF. CDR3 sequence (DNA): TGTGCCAGCAGTCGACAGGGATATGGCTACACCTTC.

The chain combines TRBV19 with TRBJ2-4, with a weak D call TRBD2 (5 bases). Trimming shortened V by 9 bases and J by 0 bases, and 21 bases separated the two germline ends. The V gene's germline CDR1 is LNHDA and CDR2 SQIVND (reference sequence). The CDR3 contains 17 residues. The CDR3 DNA reads as TGTGCCAGCGCTAAGTCCCTGACTACCATAGCCAAAAACATTCAGTACTTC. Amino acid sequence: CASAKSLTTIAKNIQYF.